These 9 T cell receptor beta chains were all obtained from the same sample, sequenced in a study of cytomegalovirus exposure and HLA in healthy donors. The protocol was immunoSEQ multiplex PCR, while the TCRdb copy is restricted to in-frame clones and leaves out a portion. The data contain under 150,000 clones, about 87% of them seen just once; the ten biggest clones take up 8.7%. Specimen: PBMCs. Receptors were obtained from a young man in good health and CMV-seropositive.

The CDR3 loop reads CASSTLKRGRFQEQYF. The CDR3 DNA reads as TGTGCCAGTAGTACCCTTAAGCGGGGGAGATTTCAAGAGCAGTACTTC. This chain connects TRBV19 to TRBJ2-7, with 8 bases fitting TRBD2. The junction had 15 bases not matched to a gene; V was cut back by 4 bases and J by 7 bases. This CDR3 contains 16 residues. Germline V gene data show CDR1 as LNHDA and CDR2 as SQIVND (reference sequence).

This chain links TRBV5-4 with TRBJ2-7, with a weak D call TRBD1 (6 bases). Looked up from germline, CDR1 is SGHNT and CDR2 is YYREEE (reference sequence). Between the trimmed V and J ends, which lost 4 bases and 6 bases, there was a span of 11 bases. The CDR3 consists of 12 residues. The chain's CDR3 is CASSPTGTEQYF. DNA for the CDR3: TGTGCCAGCAGCCCGACAGGAACCGAGCAGTACTTC.

The CDR3 DNA sequence: TGTGCCAGCAGTGAAGCGGCACAGGGGGCTTTAGGCTACACCTTC. Amino acids: CASSEAAQGALGYTF. V is TRBV2 and J is TRBJ1-2, with 9 bases fitting TRBD1. CDR3 length: 15 residues. The V and J ends lost 0 bases and 8 bases, in that order; junction bases with no gene match: 7. Germline CDR1 SNHLY, CDR2 FYNNEI.

The J gene is TRBJ2-5, the V gene TRBV18; a possible D gene is TRBD1 (6 bases). This CDR3 region has 14 residues. The germline V gene has CDR1 KGHSH and CDR2 LQKENI. V lost 2 bases and J 5 bases, leaving 12 bases between the germline ends. Written as DNA, the CDR3 is TGTGCCAGCTCACCATCACAGGGCGGGGAGACCCAGTACTTC. Protein: CASSPSQGGETQYF.

The rearrangement uses TRBV5-1 and TRBJ2-7; 9 positions agree with TRBD2. CDR3 size: 15 residues. The V gene end was trimmed by 0 bases and the J gene end by 6 bases; junction bases not matched to a gene: 7. Germline CDR1 reads SGHRS; CDR2 reads YFSETQ. The CDR3 DNA reads as TGCGCCAGCAGCTTGGCTGCGGGAGGGCCTTTCGAGCAGTACTTC. Protein: CASSLAAGGPFEQYF.

A word on this clone: The same CDR3 can be traced to other DNA sequences in this sample. This chain uses TRBV5-4 with TRBJ1-2; possibly TRBD1 for D (5 bases). The CDR3 runs to 15 residues. CDR1 and CDR2 from the germline V gene are SGHNT and YYREEE (reference sequence). The V end was cut by 0 bases, the J end by 2 bases, with 11 bases between. The CDR3 loop reads CASSLGGTENYGYTF. The CDR3 DNA follows: TGTGCCAGCAGCTTGGGGGGGACTGAAAACTATGGCTACACCTTC.

V usage is TRBV14 and J usage is TRBJ2-7, with 8 bases fitting TRBD2. V was clipped by 8 bases and J by 6 bases; unmatched bases: 18. Germline assignment: CDR1 SGHDN and CDR2 FVKESK. This CDR3 is 16 amino acids long. The CDR3 sequence: CASGPFSGLDRSEQYF. DNA of the CDR3: TGTGCCAGCGGCCCCTTCTCGGGACTAGATCGGTCCGAGCAGTACTTC. Full variable domain (outside the CDR3, taken from reference TRBV14 and TRBJ2-7): EAGVTQFPSHSVIEKGQTVTLRCDPISGHDNLYWYRRVMGKEIKFLLHFVKESKQDESGMPNNRFLAERTGGTYSTLKVQPAELEDSGVYFCASGPFSGLDRSEQYFGPGTRLTVT.

The CDR3 protein is CAISGTGALTEAFF. CDR3 DNA: TGTGCCATCAGTGGGACAGGGGCCCTCACTGAAGCTTTCTTT. This chain links TRBV10-3 with TRBJ1-1, with 9 bases matching TRBD1. V trimming: 4 bases; J trimming: 4 bases; junction bases outside the gene matches: 4. From germline, CDR1 is ENHRY and CDR2 SYGVKD. This CDR3 is 14 amino acids long.

This chain connects TRBV5-1 to TRBJ2-5; D is possibly TRBD1 (7 bases). With 4 bases removed from V and 1 base from J, the gap between germline ends came to 17 bases. The CDR3 is 16 residues long. CDR1 and CDR2 (germline): SGHRS, YFSETQ. CDR3 amino acids: CASSRGPRDSQETQYF. CDR3 coding DNA: TGCGCCAGCAGCAGGGGGCCGCGGGACAGCCAAGAGACCCAGTACTTC. Together with reference TRBV5-1 and TRBJ2-5, the CDR3 gives the full variable domain: KAGVTQTPRYLIKTRGQQVTLSCSPISGHRSVSWYQQTPGQGLQFLFEYFSETQRNKGNFPGRFSGRQFSNSRSEMNVSTLELGDSALYLCASSRGPRDSQETQYFGPGTRLLVL.